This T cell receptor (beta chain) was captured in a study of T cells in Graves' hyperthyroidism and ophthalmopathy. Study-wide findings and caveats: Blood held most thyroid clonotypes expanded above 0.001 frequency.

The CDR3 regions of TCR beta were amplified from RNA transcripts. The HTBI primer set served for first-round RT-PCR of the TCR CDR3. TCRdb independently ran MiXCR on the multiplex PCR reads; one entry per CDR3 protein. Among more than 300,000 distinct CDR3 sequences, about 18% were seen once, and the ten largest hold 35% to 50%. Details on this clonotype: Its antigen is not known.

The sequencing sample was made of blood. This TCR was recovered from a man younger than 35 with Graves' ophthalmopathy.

The DNA of the CDR3 is TGCAGTGCTTCCCCAGGTCTCCTTTATGGCTACACCTTC. This encodes CSASPGLLYGYTF. V is TRBV20-1 and J is TRBJ1-2, with D uncertain. Looked up from germline, CDR1 is DFQATT and CDR2 is SNEGSKA (reference sequence). Trimming removed 5 bases at V and 5 bases at J, with 15 bases between. The CDR3 is 13 residues long.